These T cell receptor beta chains were read from a single sample in a study of T cells in Graves' hyperthyroidism and ophthalmopathy. TCRdb analysed the multiplex PCR reads with MiXCR anew, one entry per CDR3 protein. The table lists just over 550,000 distinct CDR3 sequences, around 42% of them singletons, with 8.2% in the top ten. What was sequenced was peripheral blood or thyroid tissue (not recorded which). The source is a woman aged 18-30 years with Graves' hyperthyroidism. Each CDR3 is given with its conserved first and last residue. D genes are given only for firm matches. A clone size is listed for some rows: how often the clone was seen (once, few, many), or a class if it is expanded.

>TRBV7-9|.|TRBJ2-7|.
CASSQDQGLYEQYF
TGTGCCAGCAGCCAAGATCAGGGCCTCTACGAGCAGTACTTC
>TRBV25-1|.|TRBJ1-2|.
CASGGGPDGYTF
TGTGCCAGCGGGGGGGGACCGGATGGCTACACCTTC
>TRBV7-9|.|TRBJ2-6|.
CASSQGRGAGANVLTF
TGCGCCAGCAGCCAAGGTCGGGGCGCTGGGGCCAACGTCCTGACTTTC
>TRBV20-1|few|TRBJ1-6|TRBD1
CSARVPGQEKSPLHF
TGCAGTGCTAGAGTTCCGGGACAGGAGAAGTCACCCCTCCACTTT
>TRBV24-1|.|TRBJ1-3|.
CATSDAQNTIYF
TGTGCCACCAGTGATGCCCAGAACACCATATATTTT
>TRBV25-1|.|TRBJ1-2|.
CASSVGSDGYTF
TGTGCCAGCAGTGTCGGCTCTGATGGCTACACCTTC
>TRBV9|.|TRBJ2-5|.
CASSVDLETQYF
TGTGCCAGCAGCGTAGATCTGGAGACCCAGTACTTC
>TRBV19|few|TRBJ1-6|.
CASSKGYPTLHF
TGTGCCAGTAGTAAAGGTTACCCCACCCTCCACTTT
>TRBV10-3|many|TRBJ2-7|.
CAISDRYEQYF
TGTGCCATCAGTGATCGCTACGAGCAGTACTTC
>TRBV29-1|many|TRBJ1-1|.
CSVVAPREGTEAFF
TGCAGCGTTGTCGCTCCCCGCGAAGGCACTGAAGCTTTCTTT
>TRBV5-6|few|TRBJ1-3|.
CASSTSQGWTGRNTIYF
TGTGCCAGCAGCACCTCACAGGGATGGACTGGAAGGAACACCATATATTTT
>TRBV7-8|many|TRBJ2-7|TRBD1
CASSADRGTYEQYF
TGTGCCAGCAGCGCAGACAGGGGAACCTACGAGCAGTACTTC
>TRBV7-9|few|TRBJ2-7|TRBD2
CASSQLAGALTYEQYF
TGTGCCAGCAGCCAATTAGCGGGAGCCCTGACCTACGAGCAGTACTTC
>TRBV20-1|few|TRBJ1-1|TRBD1
CSASYEGARAAFF
TGCAGTGCTAGTTATGAGGGGGCAAGGGCAGCTTTCTTT
>TRBV12-3/TRBV12-4|.|TRBJ1-4|.
CASSFGRADEKLFF
TGTGCCAGCAGTTTCGGCAGGGCGGATGAAAAACTGTTTTTT
>TRBV29-1|.|TRBJ1-2|.
CSVAVGSSDGYTF
TGCAGCGTAGCGGTGGGGAGTTCGGATGGCTACACCTTC
>TRBV15|.|TRBJ2-2|.
CATSRVPGELFF
TGTGCCACCAGCAGAGTTCCGGGGGAGCTGTTTTTT